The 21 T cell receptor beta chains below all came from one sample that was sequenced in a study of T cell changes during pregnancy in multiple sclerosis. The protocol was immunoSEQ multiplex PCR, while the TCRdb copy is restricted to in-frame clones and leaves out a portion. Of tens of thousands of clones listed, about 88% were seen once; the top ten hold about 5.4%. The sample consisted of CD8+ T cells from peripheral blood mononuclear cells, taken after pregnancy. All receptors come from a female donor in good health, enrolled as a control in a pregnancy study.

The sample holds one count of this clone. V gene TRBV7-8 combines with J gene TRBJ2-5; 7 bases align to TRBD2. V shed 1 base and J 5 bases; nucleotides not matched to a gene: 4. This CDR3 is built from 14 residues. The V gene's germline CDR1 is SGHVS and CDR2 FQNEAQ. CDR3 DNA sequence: TGTGCCAGCAGCTTAGGGTTGGGGGGGGAGACCCAGTACTTC. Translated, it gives CASSLGLGGETQYF.

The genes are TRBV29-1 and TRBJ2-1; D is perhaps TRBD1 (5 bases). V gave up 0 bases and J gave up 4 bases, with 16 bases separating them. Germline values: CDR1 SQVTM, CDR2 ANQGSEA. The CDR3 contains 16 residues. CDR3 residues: CSVEDQGNMGYNEQFF. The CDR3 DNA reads TGCAGCGTTGAAGATCAGGGAAACATGGGGTACAATGAGCAGTTCTTC.

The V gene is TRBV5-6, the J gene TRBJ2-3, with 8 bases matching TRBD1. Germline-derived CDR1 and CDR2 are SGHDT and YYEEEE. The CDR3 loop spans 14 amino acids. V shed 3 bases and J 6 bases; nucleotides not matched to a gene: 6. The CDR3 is CASSWTGKGDTQYF. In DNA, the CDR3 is TGTGCCAGCAGCTGGACAGGGAAGGGGGATACGCAGTATTTT.

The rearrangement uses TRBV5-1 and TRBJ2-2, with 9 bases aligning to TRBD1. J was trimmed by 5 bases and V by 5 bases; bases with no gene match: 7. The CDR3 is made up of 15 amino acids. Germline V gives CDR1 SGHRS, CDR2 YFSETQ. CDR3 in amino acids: CASSSGQGLTGELFF. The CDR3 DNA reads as TGCGCCAGCAGTAGCGGACAGGGGCTTACCGGGGAGCTGTTTTTT.

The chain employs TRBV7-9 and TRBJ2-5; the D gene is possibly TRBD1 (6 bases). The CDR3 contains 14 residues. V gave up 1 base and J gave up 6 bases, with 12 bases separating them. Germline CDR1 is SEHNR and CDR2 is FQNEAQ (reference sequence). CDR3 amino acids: CASSLVTGWKTQYF. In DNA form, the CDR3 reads TGTGCCAGCAGCTTAGTTACAGGGTGGAAGACCCAGTACTTC.

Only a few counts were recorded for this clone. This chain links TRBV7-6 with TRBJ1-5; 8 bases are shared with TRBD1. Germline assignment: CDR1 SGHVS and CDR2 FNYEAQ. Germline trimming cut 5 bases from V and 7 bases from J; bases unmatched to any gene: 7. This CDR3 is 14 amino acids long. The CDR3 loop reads CASSVGQGGQPQHF. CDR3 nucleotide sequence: TGTGCCAGCAGCGTCGGACAGGGCGGACAGCCCCAGCATTTT. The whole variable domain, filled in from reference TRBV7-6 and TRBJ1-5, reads GAGVSQSPRYKVTKRGQDVALRCDPISGHVSLYWYRQALGQGPEFLTYFNYEAQQDKSGLPNDRFSAERPEGSISTLTIQRTEQRDSAMYRCASSVGQGGQPQHFGDGTRLSIL.

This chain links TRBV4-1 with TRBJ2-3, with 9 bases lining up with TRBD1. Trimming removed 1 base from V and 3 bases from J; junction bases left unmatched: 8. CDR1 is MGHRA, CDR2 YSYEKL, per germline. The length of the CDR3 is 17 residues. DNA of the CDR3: TGCGCCAGCAGCCAAGCGTCCGGACAGGGGAGGACAGATACGCAGTATTTT. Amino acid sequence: CASSQASGQGRTDTQYF.

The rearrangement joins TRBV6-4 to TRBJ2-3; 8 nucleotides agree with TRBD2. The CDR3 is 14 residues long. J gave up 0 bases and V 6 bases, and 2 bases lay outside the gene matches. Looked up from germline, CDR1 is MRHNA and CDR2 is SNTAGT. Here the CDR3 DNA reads TGTGCCAGCAGCGAGCGGGGGAGCACAGATACGCAGTATTTT. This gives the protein CASSERGSTDTQYF.

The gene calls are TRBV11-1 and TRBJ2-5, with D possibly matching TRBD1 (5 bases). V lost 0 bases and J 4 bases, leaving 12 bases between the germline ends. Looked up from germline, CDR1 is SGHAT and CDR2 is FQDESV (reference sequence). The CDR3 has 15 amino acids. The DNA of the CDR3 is TGTGCCAGCAGCTTAGCGTGGCAGGGTGCAGAGACCCAGTACTTC. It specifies CASSLAWQGAETQYF.

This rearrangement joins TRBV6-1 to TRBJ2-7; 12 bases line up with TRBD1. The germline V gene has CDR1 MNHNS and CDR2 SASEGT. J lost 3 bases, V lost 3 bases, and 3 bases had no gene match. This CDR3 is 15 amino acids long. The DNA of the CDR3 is TGTGCCAGCAGTGAGGGACAGGGGGCGCTCTACGAGCAGTACTTC. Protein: CASSEGQGALYEQYF.

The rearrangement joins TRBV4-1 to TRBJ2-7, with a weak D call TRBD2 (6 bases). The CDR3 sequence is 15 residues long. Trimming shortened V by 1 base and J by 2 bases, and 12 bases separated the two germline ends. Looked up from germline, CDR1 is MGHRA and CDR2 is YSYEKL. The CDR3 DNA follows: TGCGCCAGCAGCCAAGGGGTCGGGGGTACCTACGAGCAGTACTTC. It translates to CASSQGVGGTYEQYF.

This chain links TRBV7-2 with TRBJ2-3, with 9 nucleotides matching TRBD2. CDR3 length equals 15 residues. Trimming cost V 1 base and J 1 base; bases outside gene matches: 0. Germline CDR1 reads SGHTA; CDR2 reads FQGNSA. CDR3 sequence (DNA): TGTGCCAGCAGCTTAGGACTAGCGGGCACAGATACGCAGTATTTT. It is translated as CASSLGLAGTDTQYF.

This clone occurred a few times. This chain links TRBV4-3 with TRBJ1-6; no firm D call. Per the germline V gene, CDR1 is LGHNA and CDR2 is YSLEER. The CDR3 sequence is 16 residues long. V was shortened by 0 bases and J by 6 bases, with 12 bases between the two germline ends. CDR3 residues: CASSQEIGSGNSPLHF. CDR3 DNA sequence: TGCGCCAGCAGCCAAGAAATTGGCAGCGGTAATTCACCCCTCCACTTT.

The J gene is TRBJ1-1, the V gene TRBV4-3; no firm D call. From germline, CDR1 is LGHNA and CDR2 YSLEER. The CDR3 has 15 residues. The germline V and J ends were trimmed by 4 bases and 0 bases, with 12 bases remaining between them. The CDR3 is CASSPSPGMNTEAFF. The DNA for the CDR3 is TGCGCCAGCAGCCCTAGTCCGGGGATGAACACTGAAGCTTTCTTT.

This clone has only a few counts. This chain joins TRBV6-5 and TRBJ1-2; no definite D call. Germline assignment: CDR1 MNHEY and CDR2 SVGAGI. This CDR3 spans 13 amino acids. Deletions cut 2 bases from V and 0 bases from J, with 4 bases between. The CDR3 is CASSYAANYGYTF. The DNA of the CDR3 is TGTGCCAGCAGTTACGCAGCTAACTATGGCTACACCTTC.

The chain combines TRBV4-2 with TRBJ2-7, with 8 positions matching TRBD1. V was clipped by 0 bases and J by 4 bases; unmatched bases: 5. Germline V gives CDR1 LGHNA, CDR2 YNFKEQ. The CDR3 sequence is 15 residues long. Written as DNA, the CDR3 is TGTGCCAGCAGCCAAGAGTGGGACAGGCTGTACGAGCAGTACTTC. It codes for CASSQEWDRLYEQYF.

The CDR3: CASSQEGAFSGGVTDTQYF. DNA of the CDR3: TGTGCCAGCAGCCAAGAAGGGGCCTTTAGCGGGGGAGTCACAGATACGCAGTATTTT. The chain combines TRBV4-2 with TRBJ2-3, with 9 positions matching TRBD2. CDR3 length: 19 amino acids. Germline trimming cut 0 bases from V and 2 bases from J; bases unmatched to any gene: 12. CDR1 LGHNA and CDR2 YNFKEQ come from the germline V gene.

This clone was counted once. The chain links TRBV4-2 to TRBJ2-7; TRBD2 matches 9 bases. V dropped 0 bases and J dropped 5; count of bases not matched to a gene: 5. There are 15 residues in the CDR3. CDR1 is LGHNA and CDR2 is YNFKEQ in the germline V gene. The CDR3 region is CASSQEWRGGDEQYF. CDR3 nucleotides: TGTGCCAGCAGCCAAGAGTGGCGGGGGGGCGACGAGCAGTACTTC.

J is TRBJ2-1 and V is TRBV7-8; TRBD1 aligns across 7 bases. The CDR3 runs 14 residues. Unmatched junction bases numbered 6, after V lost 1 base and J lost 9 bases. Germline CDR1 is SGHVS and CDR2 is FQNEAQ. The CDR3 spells CASSLETGAAEQFF. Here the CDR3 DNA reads TGTGCCAGCAGCTTAGAAACAGGGGCGGCTGAGCAGTTCTTC.

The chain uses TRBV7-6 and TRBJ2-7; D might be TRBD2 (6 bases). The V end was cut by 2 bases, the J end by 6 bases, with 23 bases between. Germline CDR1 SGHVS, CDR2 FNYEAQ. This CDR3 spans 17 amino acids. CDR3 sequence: CASSLRGRRRSAGEQYF. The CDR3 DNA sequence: TGTGCCAGCAGCTTACGAGGGAGGAGGAGGTCGGCCGGCGAGCAGTACTTC.

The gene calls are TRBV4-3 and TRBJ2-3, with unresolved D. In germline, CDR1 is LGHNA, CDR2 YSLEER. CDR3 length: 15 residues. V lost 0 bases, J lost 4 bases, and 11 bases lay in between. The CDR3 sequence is CASSQDELNSDTQYF. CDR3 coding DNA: TGCGCCAGCAGCCAAGATGAGTTGAATTCAGATACGCAGTATTTT.